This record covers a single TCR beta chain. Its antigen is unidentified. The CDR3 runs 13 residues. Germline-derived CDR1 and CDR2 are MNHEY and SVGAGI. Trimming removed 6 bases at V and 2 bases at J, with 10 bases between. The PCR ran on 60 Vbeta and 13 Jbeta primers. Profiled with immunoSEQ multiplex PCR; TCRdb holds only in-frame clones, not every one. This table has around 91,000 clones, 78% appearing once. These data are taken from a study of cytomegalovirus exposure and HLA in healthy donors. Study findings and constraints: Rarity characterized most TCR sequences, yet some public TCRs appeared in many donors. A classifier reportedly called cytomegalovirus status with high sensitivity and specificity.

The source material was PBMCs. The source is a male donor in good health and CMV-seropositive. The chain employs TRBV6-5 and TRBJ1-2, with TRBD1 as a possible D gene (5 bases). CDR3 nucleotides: TGTGCCAGCAGGAGGACACGGAACTATGGCTACACCTTC. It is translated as CASRRTRNYGYTF.